This TCR beta chain was captured in a study of blood T cell repertoires in COVID-19. Study information: The origin of the acute and convalescent COVID-19 samples was the United States, Italy and Spain.

Germline trimming cut 2 bases from V and 2 bases from J; bases unmatched to any gene: 4. The CDR3 is 15 residues long. In the source study's methods: Cell counts per sample came from amplifying reference gene primers. Clones were read by immunoSEQ multiplex PCR, and TCRdb kept only the in-frame ones, dropping some. V, J and clone size reflect that table, while D and trimming were determined from the DNA. This sample has over 150,000 clones, with around 84% found just once. Sequenced material: peripheral blood. The sequence derives from a woman aged 60-70 years with COVID-19, enrolled during active disease. This chain links TRBV23-1 with TRBJ2-7, with 9 bases matching TRBD1. TRBV23-1 is reported as an ORF; its role is uncertain. The CDR3 DNA reads TGCGCCAGCAGTCAAGGGACAGGGATTACCTACGAGCAGTACTTC. It encodes CASSQGTGITYEQYF.